This paragraph covers one TCR beta chain sequence. Its target is not known. This same CDR3 is encoded by further DNA sequences in the sample. Data came from immunoSEQ multiplex PCR; TCRdb stores just in-frame clones and leaves some out. This sample yields around 100,000 clones, of which 90% are seen a single time; roughly 0.61% belongs to the top ten. These data originate in a study of a mutant IDH1 vaccine in newly diagnosed glioma. Germline values: CDR1 SQVTM, CDR2 ANQGSEA. V dropped 6 bases and J dropped 1 base, with 6 bases sitting between them. This CDR3 is 12 amino acids long. Documented time point: week 11, during vaccination. All doses held 300 ug of mutant IDH1 20-mer peptide, with topical imiquimod.

The rearrangement joins TRBV29-1 to TRBJ2-2; D gene unclear. The TCR originated in a woman aged 50 to 60 with glioma. The source material was PBMCs, sampled from a glioma patient whose treatment included an IDH1 peptide vaccine. CDR3 sequence (DNA): TGCAGCGTCGCACGGAACACCGGGGAGCTGTTTTTT. This codes for CSVARNTGELFF.